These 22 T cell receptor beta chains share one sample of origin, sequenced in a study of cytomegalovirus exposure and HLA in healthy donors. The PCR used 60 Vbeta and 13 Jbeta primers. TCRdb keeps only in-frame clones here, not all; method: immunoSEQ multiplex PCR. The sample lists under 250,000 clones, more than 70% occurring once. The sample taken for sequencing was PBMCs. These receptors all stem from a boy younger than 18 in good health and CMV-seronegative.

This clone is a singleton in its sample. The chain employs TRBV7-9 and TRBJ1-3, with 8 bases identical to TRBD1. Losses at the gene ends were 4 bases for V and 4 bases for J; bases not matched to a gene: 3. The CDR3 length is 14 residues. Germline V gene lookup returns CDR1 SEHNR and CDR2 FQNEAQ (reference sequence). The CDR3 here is CASSSDRGGNTIYF. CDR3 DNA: TGTGCCAGCAGCTCAGACAGGGGAGGAAACACCATATATTTT.

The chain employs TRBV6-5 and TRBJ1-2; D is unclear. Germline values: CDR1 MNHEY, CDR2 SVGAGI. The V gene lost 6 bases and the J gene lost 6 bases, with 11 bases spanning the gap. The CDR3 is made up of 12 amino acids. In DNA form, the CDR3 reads TGTGCCAGCAGACAGACAACCCATGGCTACACCTTC. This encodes CASRQTTHGYTF.

Here the CDR3 DNA reads TGTGCCAGCAGCTGGGCGGGGGCGACGTGGGAGACCCAGTACTTC. It encodes CASSWAGATWETQYF. V is TRBV11-2 and J is TRBJ2-5, with D perhaps TRBD2 (7 bases). The CDR3 runs 15 residues. Germline CDR1 is SGHAT and CDR2 is FQNNGV. Trimming removed 4 bases from V and 5 bases from J, with 17 bases in between. Complete variable domain (other parts from reference TRBV11-2 and TRBJ2-5): EAGVAQSPRYKIIEKRQSVAFWCNPISGHATLYWYQQILGQGPKLLIQFQNNGVVDDSQLPKDRFSAERLKGVDSTLKIQPAKLEDSAVYLCASSWAGATWETQYFGPGTRLLVL.

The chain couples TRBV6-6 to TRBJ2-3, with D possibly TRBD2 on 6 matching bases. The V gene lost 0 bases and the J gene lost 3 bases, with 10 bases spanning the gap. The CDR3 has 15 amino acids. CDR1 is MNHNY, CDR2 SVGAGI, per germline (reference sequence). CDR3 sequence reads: CASSYSRDLTDTQYF. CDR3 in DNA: TGTGCCAGCAGTTACTCGAGGGACTTAACAGATACGCAGTATTTT.

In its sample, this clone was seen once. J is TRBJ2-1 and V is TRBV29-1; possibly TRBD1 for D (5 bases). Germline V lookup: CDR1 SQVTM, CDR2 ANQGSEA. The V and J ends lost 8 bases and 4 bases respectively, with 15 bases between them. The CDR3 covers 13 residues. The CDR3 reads CSLSLRGYNEQFF. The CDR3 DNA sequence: TGCAGCCTTTCCCTAAGGGGATACAATGAGCAGTTCTTC.

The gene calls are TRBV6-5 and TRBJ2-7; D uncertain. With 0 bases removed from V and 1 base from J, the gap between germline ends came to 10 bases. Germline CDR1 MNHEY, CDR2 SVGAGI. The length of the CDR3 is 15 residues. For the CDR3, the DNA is TGTGCCAGCAGTTACTCGAGTGTCCAATCCTACGAGCAGTACTTC. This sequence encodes CASSYSSVQSYEQYF.

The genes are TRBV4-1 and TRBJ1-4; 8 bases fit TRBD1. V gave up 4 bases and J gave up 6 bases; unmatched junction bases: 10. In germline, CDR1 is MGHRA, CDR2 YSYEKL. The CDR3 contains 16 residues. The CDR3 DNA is TGCGCCAGCAGCCGTAGATCCGGACAGGGTGATGAAAAACTGTTTTTT. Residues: CASSRRSGQGDEKLFF.

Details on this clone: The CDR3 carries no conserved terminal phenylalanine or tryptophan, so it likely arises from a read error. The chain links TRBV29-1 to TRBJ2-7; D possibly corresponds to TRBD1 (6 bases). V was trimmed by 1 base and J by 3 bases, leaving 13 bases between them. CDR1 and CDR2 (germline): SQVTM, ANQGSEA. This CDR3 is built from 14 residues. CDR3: CSVEVVQGDYEQYL. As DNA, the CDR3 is TGCAGCGTTGAAGTTGTACAGGGTGACTACGAGCAGTACCTC.

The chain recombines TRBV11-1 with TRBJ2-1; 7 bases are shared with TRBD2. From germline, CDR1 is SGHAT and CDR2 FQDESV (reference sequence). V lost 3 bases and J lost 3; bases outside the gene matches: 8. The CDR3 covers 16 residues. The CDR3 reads CASSFGGVLGYNEQFF. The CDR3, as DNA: TGTGCCAGCAGCTTTGGGGGGGTGTTGGGCTACAATGAGCAGTTCTTC.

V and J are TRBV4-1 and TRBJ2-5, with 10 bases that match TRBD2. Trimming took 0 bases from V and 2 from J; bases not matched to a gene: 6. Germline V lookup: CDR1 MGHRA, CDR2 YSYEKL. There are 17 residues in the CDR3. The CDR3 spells CASSQELAGGDQETQYF. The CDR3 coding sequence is TGCGCCAGCAGCCAAGAATTAGCGGGGGGCGATCAAGAGACCCAGTACTTC.

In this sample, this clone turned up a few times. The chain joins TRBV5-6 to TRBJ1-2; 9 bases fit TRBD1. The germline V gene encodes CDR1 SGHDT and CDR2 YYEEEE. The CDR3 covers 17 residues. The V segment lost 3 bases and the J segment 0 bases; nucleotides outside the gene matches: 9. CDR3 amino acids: CASSSGTGRVANYGYTF. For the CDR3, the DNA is TGTGCCAGCAGCTCCGGGACAGGGAGAGTGGCTAACTATGGCTACACCTTC.

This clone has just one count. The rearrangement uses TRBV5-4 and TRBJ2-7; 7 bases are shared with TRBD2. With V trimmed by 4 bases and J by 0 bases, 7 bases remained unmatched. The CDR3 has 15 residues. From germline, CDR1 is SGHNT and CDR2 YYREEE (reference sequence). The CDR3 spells CASSPRAGDSYEQYF. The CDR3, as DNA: TGTGCCAGCAGCCCCCGGGCGGGGGACTCCTACGAGCAGTACTTC.

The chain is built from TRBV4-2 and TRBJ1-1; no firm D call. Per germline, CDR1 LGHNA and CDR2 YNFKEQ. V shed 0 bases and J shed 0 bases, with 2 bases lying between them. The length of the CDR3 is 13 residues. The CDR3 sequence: CASSQDLNTEAFF. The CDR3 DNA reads TGTGCCAGCAGCCAAGACTTGAACACTGAAGCTTTCTTT.

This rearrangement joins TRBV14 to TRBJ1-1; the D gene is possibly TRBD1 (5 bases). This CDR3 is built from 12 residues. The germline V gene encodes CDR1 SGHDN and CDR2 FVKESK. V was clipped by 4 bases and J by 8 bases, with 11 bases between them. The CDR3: CASSLGYREAFF. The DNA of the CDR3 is TGTGCCAGCAGCCTGGGGTACAGGGAAGCTTTCTTT.

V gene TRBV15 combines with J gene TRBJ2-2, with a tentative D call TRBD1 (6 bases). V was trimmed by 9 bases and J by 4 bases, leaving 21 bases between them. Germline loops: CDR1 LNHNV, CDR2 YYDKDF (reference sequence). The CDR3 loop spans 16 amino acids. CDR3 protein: CATGRQRTVRTGELFF. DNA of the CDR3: TGTGCCACAGGAAGGCAAAGGACAGTACGCACCGGGGAGCTGTTTTTT. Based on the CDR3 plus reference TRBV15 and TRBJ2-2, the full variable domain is DAMVIQNPRYQVTQFGKPVTLSCSQTLNHNVMYWYQQKSSQAPKLLFHYYDKDFNNEADTPDNFQSRRPNTSFCFLDIRSPGLGDTAMYLCATGRQRTVRTGELFFGEGSRLTVL.

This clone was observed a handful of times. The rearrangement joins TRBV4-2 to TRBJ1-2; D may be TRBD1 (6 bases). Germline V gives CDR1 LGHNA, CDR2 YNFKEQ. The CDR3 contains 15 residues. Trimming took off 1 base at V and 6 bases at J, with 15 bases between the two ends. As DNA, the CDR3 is TGTGCCAGCAGCCAAGCAGGGGACACCCATCATGGCTACACCTTC. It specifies CASSQAGDTHHGYTF.

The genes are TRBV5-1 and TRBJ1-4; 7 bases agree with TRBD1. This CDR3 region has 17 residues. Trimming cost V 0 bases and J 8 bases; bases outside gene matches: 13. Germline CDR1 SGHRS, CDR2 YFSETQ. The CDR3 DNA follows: TGCGCCAGCAGCTTGGGTGGACAGGTATTAATCGGCGAAAAACTGTTTTTT. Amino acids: CASSLGGQVLIGEKLFF.

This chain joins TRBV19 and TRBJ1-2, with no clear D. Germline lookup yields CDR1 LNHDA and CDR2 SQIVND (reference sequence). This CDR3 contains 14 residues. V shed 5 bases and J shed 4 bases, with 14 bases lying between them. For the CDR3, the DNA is TGTGCCAGTAGTTTACCCGGGTCAGCCTATGGCTACACCTTC. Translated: CASSLPGSAYGYTF.

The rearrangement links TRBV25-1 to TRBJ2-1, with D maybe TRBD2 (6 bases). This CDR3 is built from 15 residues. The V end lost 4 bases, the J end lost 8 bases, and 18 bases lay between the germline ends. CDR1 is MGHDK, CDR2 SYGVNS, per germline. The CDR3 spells CASSVVGDFLHEQFF. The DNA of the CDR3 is TGTGCCAGCAGTGTTGTGGGGGACTTCCTTCATGAGCAGTTCTTC.

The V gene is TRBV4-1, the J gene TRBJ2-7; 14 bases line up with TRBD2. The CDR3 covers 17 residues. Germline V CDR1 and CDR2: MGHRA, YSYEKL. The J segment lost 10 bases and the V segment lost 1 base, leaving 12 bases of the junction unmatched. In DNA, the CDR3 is TGCGCCAGCAGCCAAGCGCGCAATCCGGGACTAGCGGGAGAACAGTACTTC. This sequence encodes CASSQARNPGLAGEQYF.

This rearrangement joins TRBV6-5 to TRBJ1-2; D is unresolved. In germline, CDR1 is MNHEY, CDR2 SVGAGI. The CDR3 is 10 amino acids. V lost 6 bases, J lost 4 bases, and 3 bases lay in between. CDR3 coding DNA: TGTGCCAGCAGCGGCTATGGCTACACCTTC. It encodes CASSGYGYTF.

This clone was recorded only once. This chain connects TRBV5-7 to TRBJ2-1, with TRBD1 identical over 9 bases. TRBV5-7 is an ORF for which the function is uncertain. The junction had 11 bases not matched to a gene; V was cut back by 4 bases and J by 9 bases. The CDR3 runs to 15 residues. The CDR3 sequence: CASSGSRDRVSEQFF. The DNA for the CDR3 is TGTGCCAGCAGCGGGTCCCGGGACAGGGTCAGTGAGCAGTTCTTC.